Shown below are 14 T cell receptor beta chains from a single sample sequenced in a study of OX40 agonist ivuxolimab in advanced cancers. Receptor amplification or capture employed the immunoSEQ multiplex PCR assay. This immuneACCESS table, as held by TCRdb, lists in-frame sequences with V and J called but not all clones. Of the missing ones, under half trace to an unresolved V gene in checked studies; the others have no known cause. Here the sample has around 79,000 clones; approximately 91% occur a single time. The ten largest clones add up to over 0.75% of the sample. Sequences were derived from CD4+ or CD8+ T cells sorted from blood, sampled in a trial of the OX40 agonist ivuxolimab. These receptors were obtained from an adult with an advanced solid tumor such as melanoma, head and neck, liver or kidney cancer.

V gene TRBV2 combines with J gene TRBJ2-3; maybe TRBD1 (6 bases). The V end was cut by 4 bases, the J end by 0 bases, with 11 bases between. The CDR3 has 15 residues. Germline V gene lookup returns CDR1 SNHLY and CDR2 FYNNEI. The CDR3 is CASSASQGSTDTQYF. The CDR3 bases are TGTGCCAGCAGTGCCTCACAGGGTAGCACAGATACGCAGTATTTT.

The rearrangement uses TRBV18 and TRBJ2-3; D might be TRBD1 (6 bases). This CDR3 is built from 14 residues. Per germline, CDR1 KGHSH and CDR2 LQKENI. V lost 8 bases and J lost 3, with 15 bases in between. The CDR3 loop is CASARSGATDTQYF. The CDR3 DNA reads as TGTGCCAGCGCCCGGTCAGGGGCGACAGATACGCAGTATTTT.

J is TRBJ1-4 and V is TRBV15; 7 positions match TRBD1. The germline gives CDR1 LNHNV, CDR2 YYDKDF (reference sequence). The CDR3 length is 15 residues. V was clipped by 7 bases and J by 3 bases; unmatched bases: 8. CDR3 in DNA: TGTGCCACCATTTCGGACGGGACAGCTAATGAAAAACTGTTTTTT. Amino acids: CATISDGTANEKLFF.

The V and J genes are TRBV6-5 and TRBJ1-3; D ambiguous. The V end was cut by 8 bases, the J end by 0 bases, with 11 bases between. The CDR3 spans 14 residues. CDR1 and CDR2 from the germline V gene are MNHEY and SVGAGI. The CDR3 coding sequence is TGTGCCAGCCGAGACACCGGCTCTGGAAACACCATATATTTT. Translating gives CASRDTGSGNTIYF.

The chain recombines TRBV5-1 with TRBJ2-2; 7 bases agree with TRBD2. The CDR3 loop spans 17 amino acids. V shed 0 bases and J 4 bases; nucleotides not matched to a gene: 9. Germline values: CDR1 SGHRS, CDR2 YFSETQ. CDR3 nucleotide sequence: TGCGCCAGCAGCTTGGATGTCGGGGGGTCAGGCACCGGGGAGCTGTTTTTT. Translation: CASSLDVGGSGTGELFF.

The CDR3 spells CASSPGGAFGWTEAFF. In DNA form, the CDR3 reads TGTGCCAGCAGCCCCGGGGGCGCTTTCGGATGGACTGAAGCTTTCTTT. This chain links TRBV4-2 with TRBJ1-1, with a weak D call TRBD1 (6 bases). Germline CDR1 reads LGHNA; CDR2 reads YNFKEQ. The CDR3 is made up of 16 amino acids. Trimming cost V 4 bases and J 5 bases, with 20 bases left between them.

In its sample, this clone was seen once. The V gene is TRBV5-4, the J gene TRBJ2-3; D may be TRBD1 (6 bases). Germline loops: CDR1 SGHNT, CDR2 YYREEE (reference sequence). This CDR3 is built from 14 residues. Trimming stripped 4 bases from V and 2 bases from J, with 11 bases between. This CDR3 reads CASSSRDITDTQYF. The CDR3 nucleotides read TGTGCCAGCAGCAGCAGGGACATCACAGATACGCAGTATTTT.

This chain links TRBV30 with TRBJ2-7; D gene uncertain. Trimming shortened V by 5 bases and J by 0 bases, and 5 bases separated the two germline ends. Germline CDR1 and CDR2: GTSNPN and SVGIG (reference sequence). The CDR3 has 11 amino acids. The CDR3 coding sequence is TGTGCCTGGTCGAGCTCCTACGAGCAGTACTTC. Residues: CAWSSSYEQYF. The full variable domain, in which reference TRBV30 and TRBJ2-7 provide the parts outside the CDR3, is SQTIHQWPATLVQPVGSPLSLECTVEGTSNPNLYWYRQAAGRGLQLLFYSVGIGQISSEVPQNLSASRPQDRQFILSSKKLLLSDSGFYLCAWSSSYEQYFGPGTRLTVT.

DNA for the CDR3: TGTGCCAGCAGTGAGACAGGGGGCGGCTACAATGAGCAGTTCTTC. This encodes CASSETGGGYNEQFF. This chain uses TRBV28 with TRBJ2-1; TRBD1 matches at 10 bases. The germline V gene has CDR1 MDHEN and CDR2 SYDVKM. V lost 5 bases and J lost 3; bases outside the gene matches: 4. This CDR3 is 15 amino acids long.

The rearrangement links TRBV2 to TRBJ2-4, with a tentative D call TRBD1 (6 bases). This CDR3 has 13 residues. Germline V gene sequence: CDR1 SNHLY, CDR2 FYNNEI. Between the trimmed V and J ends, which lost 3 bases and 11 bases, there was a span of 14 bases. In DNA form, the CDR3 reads TGTGCCAGCAGTGACCGGGACACTACAGTTCAGTACTTC. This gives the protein CASSDRDTTVQYF.

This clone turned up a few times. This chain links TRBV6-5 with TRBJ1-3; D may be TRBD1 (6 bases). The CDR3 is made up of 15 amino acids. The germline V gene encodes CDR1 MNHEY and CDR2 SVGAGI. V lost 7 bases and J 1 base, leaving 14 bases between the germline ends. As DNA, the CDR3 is TGTGCCAGCAAGAGACAGGCGGGGTCTGGAAACACCATATATTTT. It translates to CASKRQAGSGNTIYF.

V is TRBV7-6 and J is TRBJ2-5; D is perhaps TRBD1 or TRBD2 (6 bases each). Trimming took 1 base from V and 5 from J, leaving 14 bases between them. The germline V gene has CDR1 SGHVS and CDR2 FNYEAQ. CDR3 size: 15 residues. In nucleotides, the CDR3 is TGTGCCAGCAGCTTAGTCAGGGGAGGTGTGGAGACCCAGTACTTC. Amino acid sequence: CASSLVRGGVETQYF.

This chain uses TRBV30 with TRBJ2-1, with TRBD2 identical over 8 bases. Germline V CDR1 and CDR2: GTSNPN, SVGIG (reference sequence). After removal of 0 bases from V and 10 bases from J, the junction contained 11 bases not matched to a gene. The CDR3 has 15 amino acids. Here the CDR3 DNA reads TGTGCCTGGAGTGTAGAGGCTAGCGGGCGCATAGAGCAGTTCTTC. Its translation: CAWSVEASGRIEQFF.

The CDR3 sequence: CASSLVRTGGMDEQFF. The DNA for the CDR3 is TGTGCCAGCAGCTTGGTCCGGACAGGGGGAATGGATGAGCAGTTCTTC. This rearrangement joins TRBV5-5 to TRBJ2-1, with 10 bases lining up with TRBD1. The V gene's germline CDR1 is SGHKS and CDR2 YYEKEE (reference sequence). V dropped 0 bases and J dropped 8; count of bases not matched to a gene: 8. The CDR3 is 16 amino acids.